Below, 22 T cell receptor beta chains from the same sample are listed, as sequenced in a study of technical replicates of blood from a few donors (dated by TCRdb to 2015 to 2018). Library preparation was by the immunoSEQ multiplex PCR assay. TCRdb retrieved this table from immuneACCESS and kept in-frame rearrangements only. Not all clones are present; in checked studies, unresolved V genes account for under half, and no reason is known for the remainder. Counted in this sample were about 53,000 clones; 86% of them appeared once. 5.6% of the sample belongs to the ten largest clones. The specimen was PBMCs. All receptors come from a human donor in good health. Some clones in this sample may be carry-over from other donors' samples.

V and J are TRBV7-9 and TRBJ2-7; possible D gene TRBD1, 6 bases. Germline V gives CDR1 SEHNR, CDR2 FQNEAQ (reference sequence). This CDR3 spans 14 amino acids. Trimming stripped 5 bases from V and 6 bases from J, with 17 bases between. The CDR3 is CASSAYMTGVEQYF. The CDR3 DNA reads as TGTGCCAGCAGCGCCTACATGACAGGAGTCGAGCAGTACTTC.

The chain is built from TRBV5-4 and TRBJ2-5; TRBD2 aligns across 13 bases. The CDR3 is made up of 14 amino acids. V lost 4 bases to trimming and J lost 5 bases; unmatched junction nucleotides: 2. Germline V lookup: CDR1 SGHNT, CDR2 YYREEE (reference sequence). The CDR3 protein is CASSTTSGGETQYF. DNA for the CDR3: TGTGCCAGCAGCACGACTAGCGGGGGGGAGACCCAGTACTTC.

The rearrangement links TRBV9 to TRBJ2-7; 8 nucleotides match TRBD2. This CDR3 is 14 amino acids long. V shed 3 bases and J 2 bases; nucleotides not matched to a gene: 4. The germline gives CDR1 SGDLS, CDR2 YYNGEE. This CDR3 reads CASSAGAGAYEQYF. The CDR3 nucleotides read TGTGCCAGCAGCGCCGGAGCGGGGGCCTACGAGCAGTACTTC.

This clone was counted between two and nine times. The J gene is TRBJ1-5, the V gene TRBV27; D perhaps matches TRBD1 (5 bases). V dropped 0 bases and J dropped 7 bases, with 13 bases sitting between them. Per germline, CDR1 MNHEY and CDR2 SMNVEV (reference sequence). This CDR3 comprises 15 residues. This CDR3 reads CASSLSSGLGQPQHF. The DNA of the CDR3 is TGTGCCAGCAGTTTATCGTCAGGGCTGGGCCAGCCCCAGCATTTT.

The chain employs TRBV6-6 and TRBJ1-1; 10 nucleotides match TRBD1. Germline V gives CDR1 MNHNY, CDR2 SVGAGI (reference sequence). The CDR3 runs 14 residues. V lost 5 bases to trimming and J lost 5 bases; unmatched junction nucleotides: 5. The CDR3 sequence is CASSTGQGVTEAFF. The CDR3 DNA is TGTGCCAGCAGTACAGGACAGGGGGTGACTGAAGCTTTCTTT.

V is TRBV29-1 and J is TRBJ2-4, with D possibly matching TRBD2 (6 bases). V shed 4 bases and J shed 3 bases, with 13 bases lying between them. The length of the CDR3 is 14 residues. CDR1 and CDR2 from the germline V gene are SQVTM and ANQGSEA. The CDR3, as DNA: TGCAGCGTTGTGTCCGGGACTCACAAAAACATTCAGTACTTC. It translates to CSVVSGTHKNIQYF.

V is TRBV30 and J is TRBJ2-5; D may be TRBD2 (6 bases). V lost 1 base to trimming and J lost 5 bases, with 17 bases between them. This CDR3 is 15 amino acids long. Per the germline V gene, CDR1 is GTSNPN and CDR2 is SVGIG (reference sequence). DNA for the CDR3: TGTGCCTGGAGTGCCGACTTAGGGAGCGGGGAGACCCAGTACTTC. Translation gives CAWSADLGSGETQYF. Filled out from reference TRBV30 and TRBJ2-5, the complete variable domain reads SQTIHQWPATLVQPVGSPLSLECTVEGTSNPNLYWYRQAAGRGLQLLFYSVGIGQISSEVPQNLSASRPQDRQFILSSKKLLLSDSGFYLCAWSADLGSGETQYFGPGTRLLVL.

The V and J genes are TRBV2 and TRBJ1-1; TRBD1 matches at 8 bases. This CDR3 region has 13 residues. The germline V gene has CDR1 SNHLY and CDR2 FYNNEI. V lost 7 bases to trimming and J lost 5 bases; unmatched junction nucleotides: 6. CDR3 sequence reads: CASIRTGKTEAFF. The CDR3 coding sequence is TGTGCCAGCATCCGGACAGGGAAGACTGAAGCTTTCTTT.

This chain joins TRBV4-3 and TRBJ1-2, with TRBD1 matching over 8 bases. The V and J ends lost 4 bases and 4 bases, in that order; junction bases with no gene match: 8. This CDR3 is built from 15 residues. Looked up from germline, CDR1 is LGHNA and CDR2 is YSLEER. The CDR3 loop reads CASSPATGDSYGYTF. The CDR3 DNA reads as TGCGCCAGCAGCCCCGCGACAGGGGACTCCTATGGCTACACCTTC.

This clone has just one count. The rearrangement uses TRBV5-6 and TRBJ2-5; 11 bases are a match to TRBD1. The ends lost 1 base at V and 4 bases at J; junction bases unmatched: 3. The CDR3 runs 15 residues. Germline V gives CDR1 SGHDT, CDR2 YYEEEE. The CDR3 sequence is CASSLTGTGGETQYF. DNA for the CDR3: TGTGCCAGCAGCTTGACCGGGACAGGGGGAGAGACCCAGTACTTC.

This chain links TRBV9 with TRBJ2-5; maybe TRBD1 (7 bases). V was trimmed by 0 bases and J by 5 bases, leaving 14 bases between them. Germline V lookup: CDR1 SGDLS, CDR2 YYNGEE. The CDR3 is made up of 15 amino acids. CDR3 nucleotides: TGTGCCAGCAGCGTAGAGACAGGGAGCGGGGAGACCCAGTACTTC. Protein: CASSVETGSGETQYF. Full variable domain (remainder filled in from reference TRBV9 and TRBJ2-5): DSGVTQTPKHLITATGQRVTLRCSPRSGDLSVYWYQQSLDQGLQFLIQYYNGEERAKGNILERFSAQQFPDLHSELNLSSLELGDSALYFCASSVETGSGETQYFGPGTRLLVL.

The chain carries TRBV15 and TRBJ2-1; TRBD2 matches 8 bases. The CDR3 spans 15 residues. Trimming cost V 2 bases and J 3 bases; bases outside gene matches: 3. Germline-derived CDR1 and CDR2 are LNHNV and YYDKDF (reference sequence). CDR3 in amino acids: CATSRPGLVYNEQFF. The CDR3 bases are TGTGCCACCAGCAGACCGGGACTAGTCTACAATGAGCAGTTCTTC. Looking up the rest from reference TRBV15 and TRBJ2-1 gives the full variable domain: DAMVIQNPRYQVTQFGKPVTLSCSQTLNHNVMYWYQQKSSQAPKLLFHYYDKDFNNEADTPDNFQSRRPNTSFCFLDIRSPGLGDTAMYLCATSRPGLVYNEQFFGPGTRLTVL.

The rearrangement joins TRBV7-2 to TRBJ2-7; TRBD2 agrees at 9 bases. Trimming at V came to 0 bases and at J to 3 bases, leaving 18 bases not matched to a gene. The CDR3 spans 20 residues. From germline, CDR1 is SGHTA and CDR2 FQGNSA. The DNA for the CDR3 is TGTGCCAGCAGCTTAGCGCTTGCGGGTTCGCGGCTAGCGGGAATCTACGAGCAGTACTTC. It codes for CASSLALAGSRLAGIYEQYF.

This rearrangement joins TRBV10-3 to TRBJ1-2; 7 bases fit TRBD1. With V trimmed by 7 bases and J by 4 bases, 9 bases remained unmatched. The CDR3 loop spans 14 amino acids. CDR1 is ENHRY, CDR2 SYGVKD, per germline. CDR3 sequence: CAITGGTGGYGYTF. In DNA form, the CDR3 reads TGTGCCATCACAGGGGGGACCGGAGGCTATGGCTACACCTTC.

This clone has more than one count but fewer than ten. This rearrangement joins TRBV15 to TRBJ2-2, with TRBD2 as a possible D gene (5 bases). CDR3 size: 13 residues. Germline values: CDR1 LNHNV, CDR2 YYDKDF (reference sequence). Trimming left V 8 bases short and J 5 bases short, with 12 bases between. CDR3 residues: CATGSVRTGELFF. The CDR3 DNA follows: TGTGCCACCGGGAGCGTGAGAACCGGGGAGCTGTTTTTT.

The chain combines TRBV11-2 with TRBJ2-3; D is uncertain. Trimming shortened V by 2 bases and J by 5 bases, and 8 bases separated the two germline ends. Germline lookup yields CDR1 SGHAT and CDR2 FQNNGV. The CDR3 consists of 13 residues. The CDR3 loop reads CASSLTSLDTQYF. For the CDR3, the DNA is TGTGCCAGCAGCTTAACTTCACTAGATACGCAGTATTTT. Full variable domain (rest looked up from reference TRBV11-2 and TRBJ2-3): EAGVAQSPRYKIIEKRQSVAFWCNPISGHATLYWYQQILGQGPKLLIQFQNNGVVDDSQLPKDRFSAERLKGVDSTLKIQPAKLEDSAVYLCASSLTSLDTQYFGPGTRLTVL.

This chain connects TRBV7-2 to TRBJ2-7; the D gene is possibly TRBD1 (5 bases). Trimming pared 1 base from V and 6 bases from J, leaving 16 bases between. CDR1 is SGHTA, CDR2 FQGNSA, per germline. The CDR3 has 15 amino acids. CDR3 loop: CASSLESSSRGEQYF. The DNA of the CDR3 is TGTGCCAGCAGCTTAGAATCTTCTTCAAGGGGCGAGCAGTACTTC.

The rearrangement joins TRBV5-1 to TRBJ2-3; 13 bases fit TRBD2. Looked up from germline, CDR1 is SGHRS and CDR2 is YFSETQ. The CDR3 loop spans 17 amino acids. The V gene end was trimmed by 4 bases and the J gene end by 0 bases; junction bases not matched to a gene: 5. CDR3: CASSKGLAGSSTDTQYF. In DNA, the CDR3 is TGCGCCAGCAGCAAGGGACTAGCGGGGTCTAGCACAGATACGCAGTATTTT.

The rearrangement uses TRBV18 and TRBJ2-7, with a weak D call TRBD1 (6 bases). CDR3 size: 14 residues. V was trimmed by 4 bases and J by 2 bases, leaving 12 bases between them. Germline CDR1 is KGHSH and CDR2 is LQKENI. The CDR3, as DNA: TGTGCCAGCTCACTAGGACAGACCACCTACGAGCAGTACTTC. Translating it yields CASSLGQTTYEQYF.

CDR3 residues: CASSPRTSGYNEQFF. As DNA, the CDR3 is TGTGCCAGTAGCCCGAGGACTAGCGGATACAATGAGCAGTTCTTC. The rearrangement links TRBV19 to TRBJ2-1; TRBD2 matches 10 bases. V gave up 6 bases and J gave up 4 bases; unmatched junction bases: 6. The CDR3 length is 15 residues. Germline loops: CDR1 LNHDA, CDR2 SQIVND (reference sequence).

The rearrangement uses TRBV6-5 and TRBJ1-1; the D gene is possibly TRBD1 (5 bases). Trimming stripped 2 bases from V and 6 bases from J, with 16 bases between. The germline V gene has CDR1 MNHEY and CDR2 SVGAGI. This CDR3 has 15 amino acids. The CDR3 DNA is TGTGCCAGCAGTTACACCTCAGGGCTATGGTCTGAAGCTTTCTTT. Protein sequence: CASSYTSGLWSEAFF.

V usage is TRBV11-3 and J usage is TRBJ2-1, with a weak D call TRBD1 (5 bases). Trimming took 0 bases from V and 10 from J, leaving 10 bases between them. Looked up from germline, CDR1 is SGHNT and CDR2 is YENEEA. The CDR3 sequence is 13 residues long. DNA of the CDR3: TGTGCCAGCAGCTTAGATCAGGGTAGAGAGCAGTTCTTC. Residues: CASSLDQGREQFF.